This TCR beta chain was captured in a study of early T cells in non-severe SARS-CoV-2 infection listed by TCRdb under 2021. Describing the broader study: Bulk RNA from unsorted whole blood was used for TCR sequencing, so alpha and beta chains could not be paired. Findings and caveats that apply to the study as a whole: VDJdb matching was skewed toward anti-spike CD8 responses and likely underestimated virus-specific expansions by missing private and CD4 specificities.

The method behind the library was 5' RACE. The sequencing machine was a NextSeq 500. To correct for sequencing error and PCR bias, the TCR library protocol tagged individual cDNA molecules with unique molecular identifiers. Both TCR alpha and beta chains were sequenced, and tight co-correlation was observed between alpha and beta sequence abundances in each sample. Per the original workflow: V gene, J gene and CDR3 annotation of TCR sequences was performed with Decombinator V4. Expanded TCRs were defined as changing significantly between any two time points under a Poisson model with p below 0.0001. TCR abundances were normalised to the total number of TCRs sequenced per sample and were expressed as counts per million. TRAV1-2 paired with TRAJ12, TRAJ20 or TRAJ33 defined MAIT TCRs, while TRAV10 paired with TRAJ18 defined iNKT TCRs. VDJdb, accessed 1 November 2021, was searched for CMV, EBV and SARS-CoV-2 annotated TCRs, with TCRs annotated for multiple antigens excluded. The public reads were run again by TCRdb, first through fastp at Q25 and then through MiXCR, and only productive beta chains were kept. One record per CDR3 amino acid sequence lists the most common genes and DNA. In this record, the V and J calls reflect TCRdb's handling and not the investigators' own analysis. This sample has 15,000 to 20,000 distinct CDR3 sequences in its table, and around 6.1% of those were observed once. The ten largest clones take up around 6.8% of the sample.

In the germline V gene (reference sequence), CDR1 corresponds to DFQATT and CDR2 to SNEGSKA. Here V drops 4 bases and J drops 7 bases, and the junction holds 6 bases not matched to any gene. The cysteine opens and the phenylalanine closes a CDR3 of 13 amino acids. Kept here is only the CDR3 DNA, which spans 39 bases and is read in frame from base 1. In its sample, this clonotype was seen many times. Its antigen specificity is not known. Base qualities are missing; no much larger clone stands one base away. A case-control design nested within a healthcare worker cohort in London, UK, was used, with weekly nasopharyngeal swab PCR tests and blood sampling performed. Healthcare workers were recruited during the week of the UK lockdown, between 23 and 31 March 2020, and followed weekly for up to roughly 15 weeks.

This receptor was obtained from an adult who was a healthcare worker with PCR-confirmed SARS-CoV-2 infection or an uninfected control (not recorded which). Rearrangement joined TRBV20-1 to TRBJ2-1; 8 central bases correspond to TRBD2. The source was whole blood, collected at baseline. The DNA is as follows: TGCAGTGCTATGCGGGGGGAAGGAAATGAGCAGTTCTTC. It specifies CSAMRGEGNEQFF.